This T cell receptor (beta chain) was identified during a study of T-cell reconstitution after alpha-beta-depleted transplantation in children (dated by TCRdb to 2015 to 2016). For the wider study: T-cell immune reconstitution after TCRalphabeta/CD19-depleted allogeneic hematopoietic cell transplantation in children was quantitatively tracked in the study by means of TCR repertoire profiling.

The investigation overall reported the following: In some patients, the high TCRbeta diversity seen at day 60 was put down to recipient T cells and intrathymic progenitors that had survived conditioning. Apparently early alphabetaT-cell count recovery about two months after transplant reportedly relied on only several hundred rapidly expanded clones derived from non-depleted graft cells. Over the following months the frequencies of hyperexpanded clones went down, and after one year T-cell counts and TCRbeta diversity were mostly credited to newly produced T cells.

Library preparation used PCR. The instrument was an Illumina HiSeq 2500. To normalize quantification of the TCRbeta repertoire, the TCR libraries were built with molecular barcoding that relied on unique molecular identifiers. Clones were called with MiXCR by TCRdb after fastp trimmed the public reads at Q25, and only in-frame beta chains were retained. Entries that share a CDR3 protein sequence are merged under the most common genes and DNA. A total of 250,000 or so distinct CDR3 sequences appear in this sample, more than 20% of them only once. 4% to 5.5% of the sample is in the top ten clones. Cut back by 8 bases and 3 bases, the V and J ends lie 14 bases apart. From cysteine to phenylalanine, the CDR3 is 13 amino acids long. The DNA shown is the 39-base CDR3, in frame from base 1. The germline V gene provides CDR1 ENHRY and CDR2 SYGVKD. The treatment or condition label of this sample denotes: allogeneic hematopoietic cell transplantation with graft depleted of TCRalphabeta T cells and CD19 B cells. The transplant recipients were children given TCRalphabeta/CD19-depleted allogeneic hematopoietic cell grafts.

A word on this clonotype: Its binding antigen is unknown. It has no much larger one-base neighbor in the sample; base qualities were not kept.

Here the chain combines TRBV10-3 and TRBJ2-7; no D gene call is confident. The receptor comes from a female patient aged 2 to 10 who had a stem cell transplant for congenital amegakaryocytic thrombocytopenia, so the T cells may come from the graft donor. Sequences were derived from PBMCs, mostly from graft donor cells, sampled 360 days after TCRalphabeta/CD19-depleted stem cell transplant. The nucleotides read TGTGCCATCGCGGCCAGTAGAGACTACGAGCAGTACTTC. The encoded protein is CAIAASRDYEQYF.